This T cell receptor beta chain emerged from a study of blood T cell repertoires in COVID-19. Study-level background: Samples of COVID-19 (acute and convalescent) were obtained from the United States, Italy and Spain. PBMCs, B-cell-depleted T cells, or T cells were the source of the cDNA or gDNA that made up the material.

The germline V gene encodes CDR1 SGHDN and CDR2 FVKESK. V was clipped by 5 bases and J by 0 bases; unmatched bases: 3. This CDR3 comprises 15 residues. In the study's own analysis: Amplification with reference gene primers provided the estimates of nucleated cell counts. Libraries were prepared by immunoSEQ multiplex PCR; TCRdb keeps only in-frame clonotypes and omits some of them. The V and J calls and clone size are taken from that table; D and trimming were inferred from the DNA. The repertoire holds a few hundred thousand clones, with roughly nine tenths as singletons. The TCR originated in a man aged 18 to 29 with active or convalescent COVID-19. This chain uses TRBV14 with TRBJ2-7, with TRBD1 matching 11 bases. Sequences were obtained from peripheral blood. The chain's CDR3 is CASSYGTGGSYEQYF. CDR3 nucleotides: TGTGCCAGCAGCTACGGGACAGGGGGCTCCTACGAGCAGTACTTC.